This T cell receptor (beta chain) was recorded in a study of blood T cells in healthy people across ages. Study observations and caveats: Comparison with aged donors showed that long-lived donors had more naive CD4+ cells and higher diversity.

This clonotype came up a few times. Its matching antigen is unknown. A second PCR of about 7 to 12 cycles used a sample-barcoded 5' primer and a J-beta primer mix. TCRdb called the 5' RACE reads again in MiXCR, with one record for every CDR3 protein. The table has about 800,000 distinct CDR3 sequences, 25% seen once. This sample was also put to use in a study of T cells of mothers and their children. As that study records: Relative to unrelated pairs, biologically related mother-child dyads exhibited marginally greater, non-significant overlap. The authors found no persistent microchimeric T cell clones.

The material sequenced was blood. This receptor was obtained from a boy between 10 and 17 years old in good health.

CDR3 protein: CASKPDRAKNIQYF. The CDR3 nucleotides read TGTGCCAGCAAACCGGACAGAGCCAAAAACATTCAGTACTTC. V usage is TRBV27 and J usage is TRBJ2-4; a weak D match, TRBD1 (6 bases). The CDR3 contains 14 residues. V lost 7 bases, J lost 0 bases, and 10 bases lay in between. Germline V lookup: CDR1 MNHEY, CDR2 SMNVEV (reference sequence).